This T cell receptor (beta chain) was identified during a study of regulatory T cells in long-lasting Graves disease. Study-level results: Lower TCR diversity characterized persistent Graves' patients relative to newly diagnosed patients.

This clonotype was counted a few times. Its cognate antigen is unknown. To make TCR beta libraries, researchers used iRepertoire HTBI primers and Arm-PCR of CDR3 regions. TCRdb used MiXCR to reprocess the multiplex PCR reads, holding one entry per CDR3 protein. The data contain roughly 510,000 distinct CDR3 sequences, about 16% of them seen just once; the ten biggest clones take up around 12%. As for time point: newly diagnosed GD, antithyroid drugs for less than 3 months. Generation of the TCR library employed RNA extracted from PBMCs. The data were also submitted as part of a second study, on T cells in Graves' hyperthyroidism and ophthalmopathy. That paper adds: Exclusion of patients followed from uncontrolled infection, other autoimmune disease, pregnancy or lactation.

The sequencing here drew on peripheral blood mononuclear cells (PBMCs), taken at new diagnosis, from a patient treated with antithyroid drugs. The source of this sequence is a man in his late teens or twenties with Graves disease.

Here the CDR3 DNA reads TGCAGCGTTGAGAAGGCCTACGAGCAGTACTTC. Translating it yields CSVEKAYEQYF. The rearrangement joins TRBV29-1 to TRBJ2-7; D call uncertain. Trimming took off 3 bases at V and 2 bases at J, with 5 bases between the two ends. Germline CDR1 and CDR2: SQVTM and ANQGSEA. This CDR3 region has 11 residues.